What follows describes a single TCR beta chain. No antigen is known for it. No qualities accompany the bases; no much larger clone lies one base away. The library was built by means of the immunoSEQ multiplex PCR assay. The study's processing was this. A statistical classification framework was built to diagnose cytomegalovirus status from the catalog of TCR beta chain sequences. TCRdb mirrors the immuneACCESS table, restricted to in-frame sequences. Some clones are absent from its copies; in checked studies, under half trace to an unresolved V gene, and the reason for the others is unknown. That table furnishes V, J and clone size, whereas the DNA furnished D and trimming. This sample gives 100,000 or so clones in total; just under 95% of them show up just once. Of the sample, 0.89% falls within the top ten clones. The sample belongs to a study of cytomegalovirus exposure and HLA in healthy donors (dated by TCRdb to about 2017). Describing the broader study: According to a later analysis, one platform produced both the 110 or so validation repertoires and the roughly 640 repertoires of the first cohort. To predict cytomegalovirus infection status, the study combined high-throughput TCR immunosequencing, statistical association of individual TCRs with disease status, and machine learning. The aim of the study was to test whether cataloging public T cell receptors could identify signatures of past pathogen exposure. In addition to the first cohort of approximately 650 subjects, a separate validation cohort of 130 or so different subjects was used. The full study reports these points: Most TCR sequences were seen in very few donors, while some public TCRs were found in many individuals. In the study, 164 TCR beta chains were listed as associated with cytomegalovirus. A later analysis had no HLA typing for the validation cohort, so co-occurrence there was scored across all 120 or so repertoires. In both the original and validation cohorts, the classifier was reported to diagnose cytomegalovirus status with high specificity and sensitivity. According to the authors, the approach could potentially be generalized to other disease states and immunological phenotypes. In vitro tests confirmed that a few of the cytomegalovirus-associated TCR beta chains recognize cytomegalovirus antigens. Of the cluster scores, approximately 94% were above 0 in a later analysis, which found that TCRs clustered in the first cohort also tended to co-occur in the approximately 110 validation repertoires.

The CDR3 holds 18 amino acids from the cysteine to the phenylalanine. Only the CDR3 region is kept as DNA, spanning 54 bases read in frame from base 1. Sequences MNHNS (CDR1) and SASEGT (CDR2) are obtained from the germline V gene. The junction shows trimming of 2 bases on V and 2 bases on J, plus 21 bases between the germline ends. Donors formed part of the validation cohort, which comprised over a hundred subjects and was distinct from the first cohort of under 800 subjects. The sample taken for sequencing was PBMCs. The sequence is built from TRBV6-1 and TRBJ1-2; TRBD1 might be the D gene, on 5 matching bases. The receptor was isolated from a woman under 30 in good health and CMV-seronegative. The nucleotide sequence reads as follows: TGTGCCAGCAGTGAACCCTCCGAGGGACTCCGATTAAACTATGGCTACACCTTC. This yields the protein CASSEPSEGLRLNYGYTF.